This T cell receptor (beta chain) was sequenced in a study of T cell repertoires and HLA-DP antigens. Study context: Pre-culture CD4+ samples used roughly 1,100 ng DNA versus around 220 ng for CD137+CD4+ sorts.

Study-wide points: Against one allele, clones undetected before culture averaged roughly 38%; against the other, around 50%.

Profiled with immunoSEQ multiplex PCR; TCRdb holds only in-frame clones, not every one. The sample shows approximately 73,000 clones, about 80% of them seen only once. A note on this clone: Its matching antigen is unknown.

Germline V gene data show CDR1 as MNHEY and CDR2 as SVGAGI. The CDR3 is made up of 12 amino acids. The V end lost 5 bases, the J end lost 9 bases, and 11 bases lay between the germline ends. The sequenced material came from CD4+ T cells from PBMCs. The rearrangement links TRBV6-5 to TRBJ1-5; D uncertain. This TCR was recovered from a man between 60 and 75 years old in good health and CMV-seronegative. CDR3 nucleotides: TGTGCCAGCAGTCAGATCTTCGGGCCCCAGCATTTT. Its protein is CASSQIFGPQHF.